A selection of T cell receptor beta chains follows, all from one sample in a study of blood T cell repertoires in COVID-19. Using immunoSEQ multiplex PCR, the repertoire was profiled, and TCRdb retains in-frame clones only, with some absent. The sample lists roughly 410,000 clones, roughly 90% occurring once. The sample comprised peripheral blood. The receptors were sampled from a woman aged 40 to 50 with COVID-19, enrolled during active disease. The CDR3 runs from the conserved cysteine through the conserved F or W. The order of the fields is D gene, clone size, J gene, V gene, CDR3 protein, CDR3 DNA. The D gene is left open where the match is weak. The size of a clone is reported for some rows only, either as once, few or many, or as a class for expanded clones.

TRBD1 | - | TRBJ1-2 | TRBV29-1 | CSVGQAFTYGYTF | TGCAGCGTGGGACAGGCCTTCACCTATGGCTACACCTTC
- | - | TRBJ1-4 | TRBV27 | CASSLRQIFPPEEKLFF | TGTGCCAGCAGTTTGAGACAGATATTTCCCCCCGAAGAAAAACTGTTTTTT
- | once | TRBJ2-7 | TRBV3-1/TRBV3-2 | CASSRGYEQYF | TGTGCCAGCAGCCGAGGGTACGAGCAGTACTTC
TRBD1 | - | TRBJ2-7 | TRBV9 | CASSVTGGKPYEQYF | TGTGCCAGCAGCGTGACAGGGGGGAAGCCCTACGAGCAGTACTTC
TRBD1 | - | TRBJ1-6 | TRBV2 | CASSDRASYNSPLHF | TGTGCCAGCAGCGACAGGGCCTCCTATAATTCACCCCTCCACTTT
TRBD1 | - | TRBJ1-4 | TRBV7-2 | CASSRDRVRGVTNEKLFF | TGTGCCAGCAGCCGGGACAGGGTTCGTGGGGTAACTAATGAAAAACTGTTTTTT
TRBD2 | - | TRBJ2-1 | TRBV3-1/TRBV3-2 | CASSLPGLAGRYNEQFF | TGTGCCAGCAGCCTGCCCGGACTAGCGGGAAGGTACAATGAGCAGTTCTTC
- | few | TRBJ2-7 | TRBV2 | CASKGIMTYEQYF | TGTGCCAGCAAGGGGATTATGACCTACGAGCAGTACTTC
- | - | TRBJ1-4 | TRBV7-9 | CASRQGEEKLFF | TGTGCCAGCAGGCAGGGCGAGGAAAAACTGTTTTTT
- | - | TRBJ1-6 | TRBV27 | CASSPFLTGGRSPLHF | TGTGCCAGCAGTCCCTTCTTGACAGGTGGGCGTTCACCCCTCCACTTT
- | - | TRBJ1-1 | TRBV19 | CASTRENTEAFF | TGTGCCAGTACGAGGGAGAACACTGAAGCTTTCTTT
- | - | TRBJ1-3 | TRBV21-1 | CASSKIQSHGTGANDLLNTIYF | TGTGCCAGCAGCAAAATCCAGTCCCACGGGACAGGGGCGAACGACCTCTTAAACACCATATATTTT
- | - | TRBJ1-2 | TRBV6-2/TRBV6-3 | CASSLAAPYGYTF | TGTGCCAGCAGTTTAGCTGCCCCCTATGGCTACACCTTC
- | - | TRBJ2-7 | TRBV12-3/TRBV12-4 | CASNNGRDYEQYF | TGTGCCAGCAATAATGGCAGGGACTACGAGCAGTACTTC
TRBD2 | - | TRBJ2-1 | TRBV29-1 | CSAQTSGTYNEQFF | TGCAGCGCCCAGACTAGCGGTACCTACAATGAGCAGTTCTTC
TRBD1 | - | TRBJ2-1 | TRBV6-1 | CASSEPGTVWFF | TGTGCCAGCAGTGAACCCGGGACAGTTTGGTTCTTC
TRBD1 | - | TRBJ1-5 | TRBV7-2 | CASSVGQGAGQPQHF | TGTGCCAGCAGCGTAGGACAGGGGGCGGGTCAGCCCCAGCATTTT
- | - | TRBJ1-5 | TRBV6-2/TRBV6-3 | CASSPGQMGALMINQPQHF | TGTGCCAGCAGCCCCGGACAGATGGGAGCCCTGATGATCAATCAGCCCCAGCATTTT
- | - | TRBJ1-1 | TRBV30 | CAWITGFRRMNTEAFF | TGTGCCTGGATTACAGGGTTCAGGAGGATGAACACTGAAGCTTTCTTT
- | - | TRBJ1-1 | TRBV28 | CASLGGRSEAFF | TGTGCCAGCTTGGGGGGAAGGTCTGAAGCTTTCTTT
TRBD1 | - | TRBJ1-4 | TRBV9 | CASSVTPGQGGNEKLFF | TGTGCCAGCAGCGTCACCCCGGGACAGGGAGGGAACGAAAAACTGTTTTTT
- | - | TRBJ1-1 | TRBV27 | CASSFAGLNTEAFF | TGTGCCAGCAGTTTCGCGGGGTTGAACACTGAAGCTTTCTTT
TRBD1 | - | TRBJ1-3 | TRBV11-3 | CATSRGPGNTIYF | TGTGCCACGTCTAGGGGGCCCGGAAACACCATATATTTT
- | - | TRBJ1-1 | TRBV7-9 | CASSPREGREAFF | TGTGCCAGCAGCCCTAGGGAGGGGCGTGAAGCTTTCTTT
- | - | TRBJ1-2 | TRBV10-3 | CASRTKEGRGYTF | TGTGCCTCCCGAACCAAAGAGGGTCGGGGCTACACCTTC
- | - | TRBJ2-1 | TRBV11-2 | CASSLYGTKDYNEQFF | TGTGCCAGCAGCTTATACGGGACAAAAGATTACAATGAGCAGTTCTTC
- | once | TRBJ2-5 | TRBV6-5 | CASSSFIGQPQETQYF | TGTGCCAGCAGTTCCTTTATAGGACAGCCCCAAGAGACCCAGTACTTC
TRBD1 | - | TRBJ1-1 | TRBV7-2 | CASSFGTGGYTEAFF | TGTGCCAGCAGCTTTGGGACAGGGGGGTATACTGAAGCTTTCTTT
TRBD2 | - | TRBJ2-3 | TRBV6-4 | CASSDSGAGGRYTQYF | TGTGCCAGCAGTGACTCCGGAGCGGGGGGGCGGTATACGCAGTATTTT
TRBD1 | - | TRBJ1-4 | TRBV30 | CAWSPDRGREKLFF | TGTGCCTGGAGCCCGGACAGGGGGCGCGAAAAACTGTTTTTT
TRBD2 | - | TRBJ2-7 | TRBV3-1/TRBV3-2 | CASSHSSGRNEQYF | TGTGCCAGCAGCCATTCTAGCGGGAGGAACGAGCAGTACTTC
- | once | TRBJ1-1 | TRBV6-5 | CASSYVRGNTEAFF | TGTGCCAGCAGTTACGTCAGGGGGAACACTGAAGCTTTCTTT
- | - | TRBJ2-3 | TRBV9 | CASRRDSTDTQYF | TGTGCCAGCAGGCGGGACTCCACAGATACGCAGTATTTT
- | - | TRBJ1-5 | TRBV13 | CASSLGLRAGPQHF | TGTGCCAGCAGCTTGGGTTTGAGGGCGGGGCCCCAGCATTTT
- | - | TRBJ2-5 | TRBV5-1 | CASSLGGGLETQYF | TGCGCCAGCAGCTTGGGTGGGGGCTTGGAGACCCAGTACTTC
- | - | TRBJ1-2 | TRBV19 | CASSIQENYGYTF | TGTGCCAGTAGTATACAGGAAAATTATGGCTACACCTTC
TRBD1 | few | TRBJ1-1 | TRBV28 | CASRGSILYRGHTEAFF | TGTGCCAGCAGGGGTTCGATCCTGTACAGGGGGCACACTGAAGCTTTCTTT
TRBD1 | - | TRBJ1-6 | TRBV6-2/TRBV6-3 | CASSYSTDRVLHF | TGTGCCAGCAGTTACTCGACCGACAGGGTCCTCCACTTT
TRBD1 | - | TRBJ1-4 | TRBV19 | CASSIPRTGGGKLFF | TGTGCCAGTAGTATACCCCGGACAGGGGGCGGAAAACTGTTTTTT
TRBD2 | - | TRBJ2-1 | TRBV3-1/TRBV3-2 | CASSRAAGPRREQFF | TGTGCCAGCAGCCGGGCAGCGGGGCCTCGGCGAGAGCAGTTCTTC
- | - | TRBJ1-1 | TRBV6-2/TRBV6-3 | CASSYWGVENTEAFF | TGTGCCAGCAGTTATTGGGGGGTGGAGAACACTGAAGCTTTCTTT